These 32 T cell receptor beta chains came from one sample sequenced in a study of blood T cell repertoires in COVID-19. TCRdb's table, derived via immunoSEQ multiplex PCR, lists solely in-frame clones and lacks some. The sample records about 50,000 clones, about 82% being singletons. The sequenced sample was peripheral blood. The receptors originated from a woman aged 60 to 75 with acute or convalescent COVID-19.

The chain combines TRBV13 with TRBJ1-1; no reliable D call. CDR3 length: 14 residues. V shed 4 bases and J shed 0 bases, with 9 bases lying between them. The germline V gene has CDR1 PRHDT and CDR2 FYEKMQ (reference sequence). CDR3 sequence: CASSSNLMNTEAFF. The CDR3 DNA follows: TGTGCCAGCAGCTCCAACCTAATGAACACTGAAGCTTTCTTT.

DNA of the CDR3: TGTGCCACCAGCAGAGTACGGGGTATGGGCACTGAAGCTTTCTTT. Its protein product is CATSRVRGMGTEAFF. V and J are TRBV15 and TRBJ1-1, with no clear D. Trimming cost V 1 base and J 4 bases, with 13 bases left between them. This CDR3 is 15 amino acids long. From germline, CDR1 is LNHNV and CDR2 YYDKDF (reference sequence).

V gene TRBV7-2 combines with J gene TRBJ2-7; 9 bases are a match to TRBD2. The CDR3 spans 15 residues. V gave up 4 bases and J gave up 2 bases; unmatched junction bases: 6. CDR1 is SGHTA, CDR2 FQGNSA, per germline. The CDR3 nucleotides are TGTGCCAGCAGCTCCCTAGCGGGATCCGCCTACGAGCAGTACTTC. This gives the protein CASSSLAGSAYEQYF.

This clone was observed a single time. The CDR3 sequence: CASSSSTGTSGPSSYNEQFF. CDR3 DNA sequence: TGCGCCAGCAGCAGCAGCACCGGGACTAGCGGGCCTAGCTCCTACAATGAGCAGTTCTTC. This chain links TRBV5-1 with TRBJ2-1, with 12 bases identical to TRBD2. CDR3 length: 20 residues. Germline V gives CDR1 SGHRS, CDR2 YFSETQ. Trimming cost V 4 bases and J 0 bases; bases outside gene matches: 14. The full variable domain, rest sourced from reference TRBV5-1 and TRBJ2-1, is KAGVTQTPRYLIKTRGQQVTLSCSPISGHRSVSWYQQTPGQGLQFLFEYFSETQRNKGNFPGRFSGRQFSNSRSEMNVSTLELGDSALYLCASSSSTGTSGPSSYNEQFFGPGTRLTVL.

The chain has TRBV5-1 and TRBJ2-7, with D unclear. CDR1 SGHRS and CDR2 YFSETQ come from the germline V gene. The V and J ends lost 3 bases and 2 bases respectively, with 6 bases between them. This CDR3 comprises 12 residues. The CDR3 here is CASSSVAYEQYF. The CDR3 DNA reads TGCGCCAGCAGCTCCGTAGCCTACGAGCAGTACTTC.

The chain has TRBV5-1 and TRBJ2-1, with 8 positions matching TRBD2. The CDR3 has 16 residues. With V trimmed by 4 bases and J by 0 bases, 6 bases remained unmatched. Looked up from germline, CDR1 is SGHRS and CDR2 is YFSETQ. CDR3 protein: CASSRSGMSSYNEQFF. CDR3 bases: TGCGCCAGCAGCCGTAGCGGGATGAGCTCCTACAATGAGCAGTTCTTC.

This clone was counted a single time. J is TRBJ2-7 and V is TRBV2; unclear D gene. Germline values: CDR1 SNHLY, CDR2 FYNNEI. The CDR3 extends over 11 amino acids. V was cut by 4 bases and J by 6 bases, with 7 bases left in between. The CDR3 spells CASSGPSEQYF. CDR3 DNA: TGTGCCAGCAGTGGTCCGAGCGAGCAGTACTTC.

This rearrangement joins TRBV30 to TRBJ2-1; 9 positions match TRBD2. The CDR3 totals 16 residues. Germline V gene data show CDR1 as GTSNPN and CDR2 as SVGIG (reference sequence). The junction had 15 bases not matched to a gene; V was cut back by 3 bases and J by 9 bases. The CDR3 coding sequence is TGTGCCTGGAGACCCGGGAGGCTAGCGGGGTTTGGTGAGCAGTTCTTC. This codes for CAWRPGRLAGFGEQFF.

The chain is built from TRBV4-1 and TRBJ1-6, with 10 bases fitting TRBD1. Germline CDR1 is MGHRA and CDR2 is YSYEKL. The CDR3 contains 18 residues. Trimming at V came to 6 bases and at J to 0 bases, leaving 8 bases not matched to a gene. The CDR3: CASRPRDRGYSYNSPLHF. In nucleotides, the CDR3 is TGCGCCAGCAGGCCCCGGGACAGGGGCTACTCCTATAATTCACCCCTCCACTTT.

The chain joins TRBV4-1 to TRBJ2-1, with a weak D call TRBD2 (7 bases). Germline values: CDR1 MGHRA, CDR2 YSYEKL. Trimming removed 3 bases from V and 5 bases from J, with 23 bases in between. This CDR3 region has 18 residues. The CDR3 protein is CASSQGGGGGSTHNEQFF. In DNA form, the CDR3 reads TGCGCCAGCAGCCAGGGCGGGGGCGGGGGAAGCACACACAATGAGCAGTTCTTC.

The chain uses TRBV5-6 and TRBJ1-4, with a weak D call TRBD1 (5 bases). CDR1 is SGHDT, CDR2 YYEEEE, per germline. The CDR3 extends over 14 amino acids. Trimming left V 6 bases short and J 10 bases short, with 19 bases between. CDR3 sequence: CASTTGGNNRKLFF. Here the CDR3 DNA reads TGTGCCAGCACCACGGGGGGGAACAACAGAAAACTGTTTTTT.

This chain joins TRBV10-1 and TRBJ1-2, with 7 bases identical to TRBD1. CDR3 length: 14 amino acids. The germline gives CDR1 WNHNN, CDR2 SYGVQD (reference sequence). J gave up 1 base and V 8 bases, and 7 bases lay outside the gene matches. DNA of the CDR3: TGCGCCAGCCTTGAGGGGGCCCGTAACTATGGCTACACCTTC. Protein product: CASLEGARNYGYTF.

The chain uses TRBV6-5 and TRBJ1-6; 8 bases line up with TRBD1. Germline-derived CDR1 and CDR2 are MNHEY and SVGAGI. Losses at the gene ends were 6 bases for V and 10 bases for J; bases not matched to a gene: 8. There are 14 residues in the CDR3. The CDR3 DNA reads TGTGCCAGCAGGCGCACAGGGGGTGGGTCACCCCTCCACTTT. Its protein product is CASRRTGGGSPLHF.

This rearrangement joins TRBV6-1 to TRBJ2-3; D possibly corresponds to TRBD2 (5 bases). The V gene's germline CDR1 is MNHNS and CDR2 SASEGT. CDR3 size: 16 residues. With 3 bases removed from V and 6 bases from J, the gap between germline ends came to 19 bases. CDR3 DNA sequence: TGTGCCAGCAGTGACCCCACTAGGCGCTCGGGGGATACGCAGTATTTT. Translating gives CASSDPTRRSGDTQYF.

The chain has TRBV18 and TRBJ2-5; D is undetermined. Germline assignment: CDR1 KGHSH and CDR2 LQKENI. The CDR3 is made up of 14 amino acids. V gave up 5 bases and J gave up 1 base, with 11 bases separating them. CDR3 region: CASSNTATQETQYF. CDR3 in DNA: TGTGCCAGCTCAAATACTGCCACCCAAGAGACCCAGTACTTC.

This chain links TRBV3-1 (or the pseudogene TRBV3-2) with TRBJ1-1, with a possible D match to TRBD1 (6 bases). The V end lost 1 base, the J end lost 8 bases, and 14 bases lay between the germline ends. CDR3 length: 14 amino acids. The germline CDR1 and CDR2 sequences are LGHDT and YNNKEL (reference sequence). CDR3 DNA sequence: TGTGCCAGCAGCCAAGGGACAGTGATACCAGAAGCTTTCTTT. It translates to CASSQGTVIPEAFF.

The rearrangement joins TRBV28 to TRBJ1-5, with TRBD1 as a possible D gene (6 bases). The CDR3 covers 16 residues. Trimming took off 4 bases at V and 0 bases at J, with 13 bases between the two ends. Germline CDR1 and CDR2: MDHEN and SYDVKM. The CDR3 DNA follows: TGTGCCAGCAGTTCTCTGGACAGATATAGCAATCAGCCCCAGCATTTT. Translated: CASSSLDRYSNQPQHF.

This clone came up a few times. The chain employs TRBV18 and TRBJ2-7; D unresolved. The CDR3 has 15 amino acids. The germline V gene has CDR1 KGHSH and CDR2 LQKENI. The V end was cut by 2 bases, the J end by 7 bases, with 18 bases between. The CDR3 DNA is TGTGCCAGCTCACCAGTGGCCGGGTTAGGATCGGAGCAGTACTTC. Translating it yields CASSPVAGLGSEQYF.

This chain connects TRBV9 to TRBJ1-6; the D gene is possibly TRBD1 (6 bases). Trimming took 2 bases from V and 10 from J, leaving 19 bases between them. Germline assignment: CDR1 SGDLS and CDR2 YYNGEE. This CDR3 comprises 16 residues. DNA of the CDR3: TGTGCCAGCAGCGTCGGACAGTTGGTAAATTACTCACCCCTCCACTTT. As protein: CASSVGQLVNYSPLHF. Based on the CDR3 plus reference TRBV9 and TRBJ1-6, the full variable domain is DSGVTQTPKHLITATGQRVTLRCSPRSGDLSVYWYQQSLDQGLQFLIQYYNGEERAKGNILERFSAQQFPDLHSELNLSSLELGDSALYFCASSVGQLVNYSPLHFGNGTRLTVT.

V and J are TRBV11-2 and TRBJ2-3, with 11 bases matching TRBD2. Germline values: CDR1 SGHAT, CDR2 FQNNGV. The CDR3 sequence is 16 residues long. The V segment lost 4 bases and the J segment 3 bases; nucleotides outside the gene matches: 6. The CDR3 loop reads CASSSLAGGVTDTQYF. CDR3 bases: TGTGCCAGCAGCTCGTTAGCGGGGGGGGTAACAGATACGCAGTATTTT.

This chain uses TRBV4-1 with TRBJ2-5; 11 bases match TRBD2. The V gene's germline CDR1 is MGHRA and CDR2 YSYEKL. The CDR3 totals 16 residues. J lost 5 bases, V lost 1 base, and 6 bases had no gene match. As DNA, the CDR3 is TGCGCCAGCAGCCAAGCAGGGACTAGCGGATGGGAGACCCAGTACTTC. It is translated as CASSQAGTSGWETQYF.

The chain has TRBV5-1 and TRBJ2-3; 13 nucleotides align to TRBD2. This CDR3 is built from 19 residues. Germline lookup yields CDR1 SGHRS and CDR2 YFSETQ. Unmatched junction bases numbered 10, after V lost 1 base and J lost 2 bases. As DNA, the CDR3 is TGCGCCAGCAGCTTGCGGCCCAGGGGACTAGCGGGATCCACAGATACGCAGTATTTT. Its translation: CASSLRPRGLAGSTDTQYF.

The chain carries TRBV27 and TRBJ2-7, with 10 bases aligning to TRBD1. From germline, CDR1 is MNHEY and CDR2 SMNVEV (reference sequence). J was trimmed by 3 bases and V by 5 bases; bases with no gene match: 4. There are 14 residues in the CDR3. CDR3 in amino acids: CASSAWDRGYEQYF. The CDR3 DNA reads as TGTGCCAGCAGTGCGTGGGACAGGGGCTACGAGCAGTACTTC.

This chain connects TRBV6-1 to TRBJ1-5, with a tentative D call TRBD1 (5 bases). The CDR3 is 15 residues long. V was shortened by 3 bases and J by 3 bases, with 12 bases between the two germline ends. Germline V gene sequence: CDR1 MNHNS, CDR2 SASEGT. CDR3 residues: CASSDRQGYNQPQHF. CDR3 sequence (DNA): TGTGCCAGCAGTGACCGCCAGGGTTACAATCAGCCCCAGCATTTT.

The chain carries TRBV24-1 and TRBJ1-2, with D hard to call. The germline V and J ends were trimmed by 4 bases and 1 base, with 3 bases remaining between them. The germline V gene has CDR1 KGHDR and CDR2 SFDVKD. This CDR3 spans 12 amino acids. The CDR3 protein is CATSDGNYGYTF. Here the CDR3 DNA reads TGTGCCACCAGTGACGGTAACTATGGCTACACCTTC.

The V call is TRBV28, the J call TRBJ2-5; 7 bases align to TRBD2. Germline V lookup: CDR1 MDHEN, CDR2 SYDVKM. Unmatched junction bases numbered 10, after V lost 2 bases and J lost 4 bases. The CDR3 spans 16 residues. The CDR3 DNA follows: TGTGCCAGCAGTTTAGGGTCTAGCGGAGGGAGAGAGACCCAGTACTTC. Amino acids: CASSLGSSGGRETQYF.

This chain connects TRBV28 to TRBJ2-7; D is ambiguous. Germline CDR1 MDHEN, CDR2 SYDVKM. CDR3 length equals 11 residues. The V end was cut by 10 bases, the J end by 7 bases, with 14 bases between. CDR3 nucleotide sequence: TGTGCCACCCTGAGGTCTAGAGAGCAGTACTTC. Its protein product is CATLRSREQYF. Complete variable domain (other parts from reference TRBV28 and TRBJ2-7): DVKVTQSSRYLVKRTGEKVFLECVQDMDHENMFWYRQDPGLGLRLIYFSYDVKMKEKGDIPEGYSVSREKKERFSLILESASTNQTSMYLCATLRSREQYFGPGTRLTVT.

The chain links TRBV11-2 to TRBJ1-6; D possibly corresponds to TRBD1 (5 bases). Per germline, CDR1 SGHAT and CDR2 FQNNGV. The CDR3 totals 16 residues. Trimming pared 1 base from V and 9 bases from J, leaving 16 bases between. The CDR3 region is CASSLGRGRKSSPLHF. The CDR3 bases are TGTGCCAGCAGCTTAGGGAGGGGACGGAAAAGTTCACCCCTCCACTTT.

This clone was detected only once. The gene calls are TRBV5-1 and TRBJ2-2, with TRBD1 as a possible D gene (6 bases). The V gene lost 2 bases and the J gene lost 5 bases, with 13 bases spanning the gap. The length of the CDR3 is 15 residues. The V gene's germline CDR1 is SGHRS and CDR2 YFSETQ. The CDR3 is CASSLGTIGTGELFF. CDR3 DNA: TGCGCCAGCAGCTTAGGGACAATCGGTACCGGGGAGCTGTTTTTT.

This clone has a single count. The chain links TRBV7-2 to TRBJ2-7; 10 bases match TRBD1. This CDR3 is 15 amino acids long. Germline CDR1 reads SGHTA; CDR2 reads FQGNSA. The J segment lost 5 bases and the V segment lost 5 bases, leaving 9 bases of the junction unmatched. The CDR3 loop is CASSRAGTGEDEQYF. CDR3 DNA: TGTGCCAGCAGCCGCGCCGGGACAGGGGAGGACGAGCAGTACTTC.

The genes are TRBV20-1 and TRBJ2-3, with 8 positions matching TRBD2. The CDR3 contains 14 residues. CDR1 and CDR2 from the germline V gene are DFQATT and SNEGSKA (reference sequence). The V segment lost 3 bases and the J segment 4 bases; nucleotides outside the gene matches: 6. This chain's CDR3 is CSASRREEADTQYF. Written as DNA, the CDR3 is TGCAGTGCTAGTCGGCGGGAGGAGGCAGATACGCAGTATTTT.

This sequence joins TRBV4-1 and TRBJ1-3; a possible D gene is TRBD1 (5 bases). Germline V lookup: CDR1 MGHRA, CDR2 YSYEKL. This CDR3 has 16 residues. Trimming pared 0 bases from V and 0 bases from J, leaving 9 bases between. The CDR3 protein is CASSQDPQGSGNTIYF. The CDR3 region has the DNA TGCGCCAGCAGCCAAGATCCCCAGGGCTCTGGAAACACCATATATTTT.